The present T cell receptor beta chain was sequenced within a study of T cell responses to AZD1222 COVID-19 vaccine. Whole-study results and caveats: Spike-specific TCR repertoires showed rising breadth and depth after two AZD1222 doses.

Worth noting for this clone: Its specificity is not known.

The method was immunoSEQ multiplex PCR; TCRdb's version includes in-frame clones alone and lacks a portion of them. The table records around 130,000 clones, about 86% of them present only once. CDR1 is MNHEY, CDR2 SVGAGI, per germline. The CDR3 length is 15 residues. V was shortened by 1 base and J by 1 base, with 10 bases between the two germline ends. This clonotype was sampled from an adult in good health. The source material was peripheral blood, sampled on day 0 of AZD1222 vaccination. The V and J genes are TRBV6-5 and TRBJ1-1; D remains unclear. In nucleotides, the CDR3 is TGTGCCAGCAGTTACTTCGGGGTGGCGAACACTGAAGCTTTCTTT. Translated: CASSYFGVANTEAFF.